Described below is a single T cell receptor (beta chain) sequence and its context. Its antigen is currently unknown. This sample is drawn from a study of post-analysis software for immune sequencing data. Study at large: The study covered relapsing-remitting, secondary progressive and progressive-relapsing courses of multiple sclerosis. Points from the study as a whole: Clustering by F measure revealed strong co-clustering among samples prepared together in one batch. Comparison with controls showed significantly lower normalized Chao1 diversity in multiple sclerosis patients. Included in a set of about 5 TRBV segments more frequent in patients than controls were TRBV5-6, TRBV5-1 and TRBV20-1.

The library was made from cDNA and included unique molecular identifiers. When about 1 to 11 million T cells were used, they gave approximately 450,000 cDNA molecules. From the PCR reads, TCRdb called clonotypes with MiXCR, one entry per CDR3 protein. The data hold roughly 800,000 distinct CDR3 sequences, with approximately 53% observed a single time. After removal of 0 bases from V and 8 bases from J, the junction contained 6 bases not matched to a gene. Germline loops: CDR1 SGHTA, CDR2 FQGNSA. This CDR3 contains 14 residues. The V call is TRBV7-2, the J call TRBJ1-2; TRBD1 matches at 7 bases. The clonotype originates from a girl aged 5-17 years with multiple sclerosis. The sample was blood. CDR3 DNA sequence: TGTGCCAGCAGCTTAGCCGGGACAGATCTCGGCTACACCTTC. This gives the protein CASSLAGTDLGYTF.